This TCR beta chain was sequenced for a study of T cell responses to AZD1222 COVID-19 vaccine. This clone was detected only once. Sequencing used immunoSEQ multiplex PCR; TCRdb keeps in-frame clones, though not all of them. The sample has approximately 110,000 clones; approximately 85% are singletons. Looked up from germline, CDR1 is SGHVS and CDR2 is FQNEAQ. The CDR3 has 12 residues. Trimming removed 6 bases at V and 4 bases at J, with 9 bases between. The sequences come from peripheral blood, collected 28 days after the second AZD1222 dose. This TCR was sampled from an adult who received the AZD1222 COVID-19 vaccine. The rearrangement links TRBV7-8 to TRBJ1-2; D may be TRBD1 (5 bases). The CDR3 spells CASRRDSYGYTF. The CDR3, as DNA: TGTGCCAGCAGGCGCGACAGCTATGGCTACACCTTC.